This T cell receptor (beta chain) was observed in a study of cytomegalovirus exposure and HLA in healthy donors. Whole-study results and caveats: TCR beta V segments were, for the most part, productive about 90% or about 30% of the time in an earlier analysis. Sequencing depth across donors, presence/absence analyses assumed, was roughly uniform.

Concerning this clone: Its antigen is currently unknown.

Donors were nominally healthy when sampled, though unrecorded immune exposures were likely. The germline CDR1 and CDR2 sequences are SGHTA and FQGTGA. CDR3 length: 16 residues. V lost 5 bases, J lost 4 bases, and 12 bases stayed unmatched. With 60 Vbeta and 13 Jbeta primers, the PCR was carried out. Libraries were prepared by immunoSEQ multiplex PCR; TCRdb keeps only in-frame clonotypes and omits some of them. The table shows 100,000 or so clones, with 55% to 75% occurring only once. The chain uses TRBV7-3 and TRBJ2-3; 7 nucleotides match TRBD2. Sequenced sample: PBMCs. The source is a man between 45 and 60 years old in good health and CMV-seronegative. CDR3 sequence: CASSAASGWEADTQYF. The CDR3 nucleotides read TGTGCCAGCAGCGCAGCTAGCGGATGGGAGGCAGATACGCAGTATTTT.